This T cell receptor beta chain comes out of a study of CD8 T cells in Susac syndrome (dated by TCRdb to between 2019 and 2020). In the study overall: Among the Susac syndrome patients who were sequenced, clinically active disease was present in 5 or 6 and clinical remission was observed in roughly eight. CD8+ T cell repertoire clonality was compared between some 12 healthy donors, approximately 14 Susac syndrome patients and 15 or so multiple sclerosis patients. At the time of blood withdrawal, Susac syndrome patients were either therapy-naive, taking corticosteroids (with some also receiving IVIg), or on IVIg alone. The study used repertoire sequencing to test whether antigen drove CD8+ T cell activation and differentiation in Susac syndrome.

In the case of this clonotype: There is no known antigen for this receptor. No quality values exist for individual bases; no much larger clone is one base distant.

Overall study results and their limits: The study acknowledged that relatively few individuals were included in the TCR sequencing and HLA analysis. Susac syndrome CD8+ repertoires showed clonal expansion, highest in CD8+ TEMRA cells and greater in clinically active than remitting patients. Roughly 17 and five Susac-specific public clones were found in the total CD8+ and CD8+ TEMRA repertoires, respectively.

Peripheral blood CD8+ and CD4+ T cells from healthy donors, Susac syndrome patients and multiple sclerosis patients were profiled by high-throughput TCR beta sequencing. The Susac syndrome patients fulfilled recently defined diagnostic criteria for either definite or probable disease. Bulk CD8+ and CD4+ T cells were purified by magnetic negative isolation, while CD8+ TEMRA cells were enriched using FACS. Blood was collected in EDTA tubes and processed within 24 hours, with PBMCs isolated through density gradient centrifugation. PBMCs intended for TCR sequencing were frozen in liquid nitrogen and were later thawed in a 37 degrees C water bath. The sorted or isolated CD4+, CD8+ and CD8+ TEMRA cells reached a purity of at least 90%. Inclusive of the bounding cysteine and phenylalanine, the CDR3 is 14 residues long. Here the CDR3 DNA is all that survives: 42 bases in frame from base 1. The germline V and J ends show losses of 5 bases and 7 bases respectively, and no gene match explains 10 bases of the junction. Sequences PRHDT (CDR1) and FYEKMQ (CDR2) are obtained from the germline V gene (reference sequence).

RNA was extracted using the RNeasy kit, and roughly 0.5 to 1 ug of the RNA was reverse transcribed with random hexamers. TCR beta CDR3 regions were amplified with the immunoSEQ multiplex PCR assay covering 54 Vbeta and 13 Jbeta segments. PCR amplification bias was corrected by using a synthetic template baseline for primer optimization and computational correction. On the study's bioinformatics: Only productive sequences were kept, with reads annotated to V, D and J genes according to IMGT and analyzed in immunoSEQ Analyzer. Clonality was computed as one minus Shannon entropy normalized by log2 of the number of productive unique sequences. For each patient and control, public and private clones were evaluated within the 100 most prevalent clones. Clones were defined as Susac-specific when absent from the healthy and MS cohorts, from about 970 published viral clones and from other ImmuneACCESS disease sequences. TCRdb ran its own pipeline on the public reads, namely fastp trimming at Q25 and MiXCR clone calling, and kept in-frame beta chains. Rows with a matching CDR3 protein are joined into one entry that keeps the most common DNA and genes. These V and J calls derive from TCRdb rather than the authors' analysis. In all, the sample holds about 85,000 distinct CDR3 sequences, and approximately 95% of those were seen once. The ten largest clones take up 0.4% to 0.5% of the sample.

The specimen was CD8+ T cells from PBMCs. The sequence was obtained from a human donor with Susac syndrome. The rearranged segments are TRBV13 and TRBJ2-7; TRBD1 fits 8 bases in the junction. The CDR3 region has the sequence CASSLRTGKGEQYF. The nucleotides read TGTGCCAGCAGCCTCCGGACAGGGAAAGGGGAGCAGTACTTC.